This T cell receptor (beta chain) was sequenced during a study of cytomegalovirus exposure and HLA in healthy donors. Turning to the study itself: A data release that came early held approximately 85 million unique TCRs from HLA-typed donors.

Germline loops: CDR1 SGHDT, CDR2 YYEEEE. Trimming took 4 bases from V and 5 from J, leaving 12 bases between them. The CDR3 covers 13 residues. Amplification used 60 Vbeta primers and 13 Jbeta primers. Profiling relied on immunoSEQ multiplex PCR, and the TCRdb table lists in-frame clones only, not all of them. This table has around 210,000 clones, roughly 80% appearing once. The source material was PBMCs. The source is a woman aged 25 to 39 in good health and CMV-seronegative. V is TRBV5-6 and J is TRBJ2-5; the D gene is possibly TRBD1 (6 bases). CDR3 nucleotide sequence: TGTGCCAGCAGCCGCGGACAGCCGGAGACCCAGTACTTC. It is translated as CASSRGQPETQYF.